Shown below are 21 T cell receptor beta chains from a single sample sequenced in a study of neoadjuvant anti-PD-1 for oral cavity cancer. The repertoire was sequenced with immunoSEQ multiplex PCR; TCRdb's copy has only in-frame clones and lacks some. Of 84,000 or so clones listed, more than 80% are singletons. Sequenced here: PBMCs, sampled before nivolumab (anti-PD-1) treatment. The receptors were sampled from a person aged 35-79 years with oral cavity squamous cell carcinoma.

V and J are TRBV6-5 and TRBJ1-1; no reliable D call. The V end lost 2 bases, the J end lost 7 bases, and 11 bases lay between the germline ends. The length of the CDR3 is 13 residues. The germline CDR1 and CDR2 sequences are MNHEY and SVGAGI. DNA for the CDR3: TGTGCCAGCAGTTACCAGGTGGGCAGTGAAGCTTTCTTT. It codes for CASSYQVGSEAFF.

This sequence joins TRBV6-5 and TRBJ2-7; 10 bases are a match to TRBD1. Losses at the gene ends were 5 bases for V and 1 base for J; bases not matched to a gene: 5. From germline, CDR1 is MNHEY and CDR2 SVGAGI. This CDR3 region has 15 residues. CDR3 bases: TGTGCCAGCAGTGGCCGGGACAGGGGATCCTACGAGCAGTACTTC. Its translation: CASSGRDRGSYEQYF.

The chain carries TRBV19 and TRBJ1-2; D perhaps matches TRBD1 (5 bases). Deletions cut 2 bases from V and 7 bases from J, with 11 bases between. The CDR3 length is 13 residues. The germline V gene has CDR1 LNHDA and CDR2 SQIVND (reference sequence). CDR3 nucleotide sequence: TGTGCCAGTAGTATATCCGGCGGGGGTGGCTACACCTTC. Amino acids: CASSISGGGGYTF. The full variable domain, completed using reference TRBV19 and TRBJ1-2, is DGGITQSPKYLFRKEGQNVTLSCEQNLNHDAMYWYRQDPGQGLRLIYYSQIVNDFQKGDIAEGYSVSREKKESFPLTVTSAQKNPTAFYLCASSISGGGGYTFGSGTRLTVV.

The V gene is TRBV7-3, the J gene TRBJ2-3, with 11 bases that match TRBD2. There are 15 residues in the CDR3. With 5 bases clipped from V and 8 bases from J, the junction kept 9 bases outside the gene matches. Germline V gene data show CDR1 as SGHTA and CDR2 as FQGTGA. The CDR3 region is CASSASGTSGGTQYF. The CDR3 DNA reads TGTGCCAGCAGCGCCAGCGGGACTAGCGGTGGTACGCAGTATTTT. The full variable domain, in which reference TRBV7-3 and TRBJ2-3 provide the parts outside the CDR3, is GAGVSQTPSNKVTEKGKYVELRCDPISGHTALYWYRQSLGQGPEFLIYFQGTGAADDSGLPNDRFFAVRPEGSVSTLKIQRTERGDSAVYLCASSASGTSGGTQYFGPGTRLTVL.

This rearrangement joins TRBV10-3 to TRBJ2-6; the match to TRBD2 covers 9 bases. CDR3 size: 17 residues. The V gene's germline CDR1 is ENHRY and CDR2 SYGVKD. Trimming cost V 10 bases and J 3 bases; bases outside gene matches: 13. For the CDR3, the DNA is TGTGCCACCCGCGGGCTAGCGGGATTAGATGGGGCCAACGTCCTGACTTTC. It translates to CATRGLAGLDGANVLTF.

The chain is built from TRBV27 and TRBJ2-7; tentative D call: TRBD2 (7 bases). V was trimmed by 0 bases and J by 1 base, leaving 13 bases between them. In germline, CDR1 is MNHEY, CDR2 SMNVEV (reference sequence). The CDR3 is 16 residues long. CDR3 sequence reads: CASSLSRGTISYEQYF. The CDR3 DNA is TGTGCCAGCAGTTTATCGCGGGGGACAATTTCCTACGAGCAGTACTTC.

This clone showed up just once. This chain uses TRBV7-2 with TRBJ1-5; D unclear. CDR1 and CDR2 (germline): SGHTA, FQGNSA. V was pared by 1 base and J by 3 bases, with 10 bases between. This CDR3 comprises 15 residues. Here the CDR3 DNA reads TGTGCCAGCAGCTTAGATACAGTCTACAATCAGCCCCAGCATTTT. Its protein product is CASSLDTVYNQPQHF.

V is TRBV9 and J is TRBJ2-2; the D gene is possibly TRBD2 (6 bases). V was trimmed by 3 bases and J by 1 base, leaving 13 bases between them. The CDR3 consists of 16 residues. Looked up from germline, CDR1 is SGDLS and CDR2 is YYNGEE. The CDR3 coding sequence is TGTGCCAGCAGCGGTAGAATAGCGGAGAACACCGGGGAGCTGTTTTTT. It translates to CASSGRIAENTGELFF.

This rearrangement joins TRBV13 to TRBJ1-1, with a tentative D call TRBD1 (6 bases). The V gene lost 0 bases and the J gene lost 7 bases, with 12 bases spanning the gap. CDR1 is PRHDT, CDR2 FYEKMQ, per germline (reference sequence). CDR3 length: 14 amino acids. The CDR3 sequence is CASSLGSGGHEAFF. CDR3 sequence (DNA): TGTGCCAGCAGCTTAGGCTCGGGGGGACATGAAGCTTTCTTT.

The genes are TRBV10-2 and TRBJ2-1; the D gene is possibly TRBD2 (6 bases). The V end was cut by 7 bases, the J end by 0 bases, with 13 bases between. The CDR3 consists of 15 residues. Germline loops: CDR1 WSHSY, CDR2 SAAADI. As DNA, the CDR3 is TGCGCCAGCAAGGATAGCGGAAGCTCCTACAATGAGCAGTTCTTC. It encodes CASKDSGSSYNEQFF.

The genes are TRBV5-1 and TRBJ2-2; 11 bases align to TRBD2. CDR1 SGHRS and CDR2 YFSETQ come from the germline V gene. Trimming at V came to 10 bases and at J to 0 bases, leaving 5 bases not matched to a gene. The CDR3 consists of 15 residues. This CDR3 is CASIAGGTNTGELFF. The DNA of the CDR3 is TGCGCCTCGATAGCGGGAGGGACGAACACCGGGGAGCTGTTTTTT.

This clone has a single count. The V and J genes are TRBV6-1 and TRBJ2-3; 10 nucleotides line up with TRBD2. Germline V lookup: CDR1 MNHNS, CDR2 SASEGT. The CDR3 loop spans 14 amino acids. After removal of 6 bases from V and 1 base from J, the junction contained 1 base not matched to a gene. This chain's CDR3 is CASRGTSGTDTQYF. The CDR3 coding sequence is TGTGCCAGCAGGGGGACTAGCGGCACAGATACGCAGTATTTT.

The chain has TRBV6-1 and TRBJ2-7, with D perhaps TRBD1 (6 bases). This CDR3 spans 13 amino acids. Trimming removed 10 bases from V and 3 bases from J, with 16 bases in between. Germline values: CDR1 MNHNS, CDR2 SASEGT. CDR3 region: CANAIGQSYEQYF. The CDR3 nucleotides are TGTGCCAACGCGATCGGACAGAGCTACGAGCAGTACTTC.

CDR3 sequence reads: CASTDRVEAFF. DNA of the CDR3: TGTGCCAGTACTGACAGGGTTGAAGCTTTCTTT. The V and J genes are TRBV19 and TRBJ1-1; 7 bases are a match to TRBD1. In germline, CDR1 is LNHDA, CDR2 SQIVND (reference sequence). The CDR3 covers 11 residues. V lost 7 bases to trimming and J lost 7 bases; unmatched junction nucleotides: 3.

This chain connects TRBV10-3 to TRBJ2-1, with 11 bases aligning to TRBD2. Germline V CDR1 and CDR2: ENHRY, SYGVKD. V lost 2 bases, J lost 4 bases, and 4 bases stayed unmatched. The CDR3 consists of 16 residues. The CDR3 nucleotides are TGTGCCATCAGTGAGGCTAGCGGGAGGTCTTACAATGAGCAGTTCTTC. Translation gives CAISEASGRSYNEQFF.

CDR3 residues: CASSVSPGVRQIASSYNEQFF. CDR3 nucleotides: TGTGCCAGCAGCGTCTCGCCGGGGGTACGCCAAATCGCTAGCTCCTACAATGAGCAGTTCTTC. The genes are TRBV9 and TRBJ2-1; D may be TRBD2 (6 bases). Deletions cut 2 bases from V and 0 bases from J, with 27 bases between. Looked up from germline, CDR1 is SGDLS and CDR2 is YYNGEE. This CDR3 comprises 21 residues.

This clone was seen only once. V is TRBV7-3 and J is TRBJ1-1; D call uncertain. The V end lost 5 bases, the J end lost 6 bases, and 13 bases lay between the germline ends. This CDR3 region has 13 residues. Germline CDR1 and CDR2: SGHTA and FQGTGA. The CDR3 DNA reads TGTGCCAGCAGCGAAATCGTTGGGGCTGAAGCTTTCTTT. As protein: CASSEIVGAEAFF.

The genes are TRBV28 and TRBJ1-1, with D tentatively TRBD1 (5 bases). The CDR3 consists of 12 residues. Germline CDR1 is MDHEN and CDR2 is SYDVKM. The V end lost 3 bases, the J end lost 7 bases, and 9 bases lay between the germline ends. This chain's CDR3 is CASSLWGGEAFF. The CDR3 bases are TGTGCCAGCAGTTTGTGGGGCGGTGAAGCTTTCTTT.

This sequence joins TRBV29-1 and TRBJ2-7; unclear D gene. The length of the CDR3 is 13 residues. Germline assignment: CDR1 SQVTM and CDR2 ANQGSEA. The V gene lost 6 bases and the J gene lost 2 bases, with 14 bases spanning the gap. The CDR3: CSVSVIEAYEQYF. The CDR3, as DNA: TGCAGCGTCTCGGTAATCGAAGCCTACGAGCAGTACTTC.

The V gene is TRBV2, the J gene TRBJ1-3; D unresolved. The V gene's germline CDR1 is SNHLY and CDR2 FYNNEI. CDR3 size: 15 residues. V gave up 7 bases and J gave up 1 base, with 14 bases separating them. CDR3 in DNA: TGTGCCAGCACGGTGGGTTTAGAATCTGGAAACACCATATATTTT. Translating gives CASTVGLESGNTIYF.

The gene calls are TRBV28 and TRBJ2-7; either TRBD1 or TRBD2 may fit D (5 bases each). The CDR3 spans 13 residues. Looked up from germline, CDR1 is MDHEN and CDR2 is SYDVKM. Trimming removed 1 base from V and 11 bases from J, with 15 bases in between. Written as DNA, the CDR3 is TGTGCCAGCAGTTTATCCGGGGCCGGCGCGGAGTACTTC. Protein product: CASSLSGAGAEYF.